The 10 T cell receptor beta chains given below trace back to one sample, sequenced in a study of cytomegalovirus exposure and HLA in healthy donors. PCR involved 60 Vbeta and 13 Jbeta primers. Sequencing was performed with immunoSEQ multiplex PCR; in TCRdb, only in-frame clones are kept and a portion is missing. The sample shows some 120,000 clones, 77% of them seen only once. Sequenced material: PBMCs. These receptors were taken from a human donor in good health.

J is TRBJ2-2 and V is TRBV27; D might be TRBD2 (7 bases). Germline V gene lookup returns CDR1 MNHEY and CDR2 SMNVEV (reference sequence). There are 15 residues in the CDR3. Trimming pared 5 bases from V and 4 bases from J, leaving 14 bases between. CDR3 loop: CASSQSGGSTGELFF. CDR3 DNA: TGTGCCAGCAGTCAGTCGGGGGGCTCCACCGGGGAGCTGTTTTTT.

The J gene is TRBJ2-5, the V gene TRBV4-1, with D possibly TRBD2 on 5 matching bases. The J call may be mistaken, given a closer DNA end match to TRBJ2-7. The CDR3 covers 16 residues. CDR1 is MGHRA and CDR2 is YSYEKL in the germline V gene. Written as DNA, the CDR3 is TGCGCCAGCAGCCAAGTTGTAGCGCTTGGAAGCTACGAGCAGTACTTC. This sequence encodes CASSQVVALGSYEQYF.

This clone was detected a few times. The V and J genes are TRBV7-6 and TRBJ2-7, with 8 bases fitting TRBD1. Trimming cost V 4 bases and J 6 bases; bases outside gene matches: 11. Germline CDR1 reads SGHVS; CDR2 reads FNYEAQ. The CDR3 totals 15 residues. The chain's CDR3 is CASSSGDRPGGEQYF. The CDR3 coding sequence is TGTGCCAGCAGCTCGGGGGACAGGCCCGGGGGCGAGCAGTACTTC.

V gene TRBV4-2 combines with J gene TRBJ2-7, with a possible D match to TRBD2 (6 bases). Per the germline V gene, CDR1 is LGHNA and CDR2 is YNFKEQ. The CDR3 extends over 16 amino acids. Trimming stripped 5 bases from V and 5 bases from J, with 22 bases between. The CDR3 loop is CASSFSGGTVWDEQYF. In DNA form, the CDR3 reads TGTGCCAGCAGCTTCTCCGGGGGTACCGTTTGGGACGAGCAGTACTTC.

V and J are TRBV6-1 and TRBJ1-2; 9 bases line up with TRBD1. Germline lookup yields CDR1 MNHNS and CDR2 SASEGT. The J segment lost 5 bases and the V segment lost 0 bases, leaving 1 base of the junction unmatched. The CDR3 spans 14 residues. The CDR3 DNA is TGTGCCAGCAGTGAAGCCGGGACAGGGTATGGCTACACCTTC. It translates to CASSEAGTGYGYTF.

The rearrangement uses TRBV9 and TRBJ1-1, with D tentatively TRBD1 (6 bases). From germline, CDR1 is SGDLS and CDR2 YYNGEE. The ends were cut back, 1 base at V and 1 base at J, with 11 bases in the middle. CDR3 length: 15 amino acids. CDR3 coding DNA: TGTGCCAGCAGCGTATCGGGCAGGGGGAACACTGAAGCTTTCTTT. Its protein is CASSVSGRGNTEAFF.

The chain carries TRBV5-1 and TRBJ2-4; 8 nucleotides match TRBD2. Germline assignment: CDR1 SGHRS and CDR2 YFSETQ. J was trimmed by 2 bases and V by 4 bases; bases with no gene match: 14. CDR3 length: 18 amino acids. The DNA of the CDR3 is TGCGCCAGCAGCGGGGGATTAGCGGGGTCGGGGCCCAAAAACATTCAGTACTTC. It specifies CASSGGLAGSGPKNIQYF.

This clone has a handful of counts. This chain uses TRBV18 with TRBJ2-5; D is undetermined. This CDR3 contains 16 residues. The V end was cut by 6 bases, the J end by 3 bases, with 20 bases between. Germline CDR1 is KGHSH and CDR2 is LQKENI. The DNA for the CDR3 is TGTGCCAGCTCCCCAGAAGGAAGAGGTAATAAAGAGACCCAGTACTTC. Translation: CASSPEGRGNKETQYF.

V and J are TRBV18 and TRBJ2-1; 11 nucleotides align to TRBD2. The CDR3 spans 14 residues. J was trimmed by 8 bases and V by 5 bases; bases with no gene match: 5. CDR1 is KGHSH, CDR2 LQKENI, per germline. CDR3 sequence (DNA): TGTGCCAGCTCATCCACTAGCGGGAGCGATGAGCAGTTCTTC. Translation gives CASSSTSGSDEQFF.

The chain links TRBV6-6 to TRBJ2-7, with a weak D call TRBD1 (6 bases). This CDR3 has 15 residues. Germline loops: CDR1 MNHNY, CDR2 SVGAGI (reference sequence). Between the trimmed V and J ends, which lost 0 bases and 0 bases, there was a span of 9 bases. The CDR3 nucleotides are TGTGCCAGCAGTTACTCTGGACAGATCTCCTACGAGCAGTACTTC. Protein sequence: CASSYSGQISYEQYF.